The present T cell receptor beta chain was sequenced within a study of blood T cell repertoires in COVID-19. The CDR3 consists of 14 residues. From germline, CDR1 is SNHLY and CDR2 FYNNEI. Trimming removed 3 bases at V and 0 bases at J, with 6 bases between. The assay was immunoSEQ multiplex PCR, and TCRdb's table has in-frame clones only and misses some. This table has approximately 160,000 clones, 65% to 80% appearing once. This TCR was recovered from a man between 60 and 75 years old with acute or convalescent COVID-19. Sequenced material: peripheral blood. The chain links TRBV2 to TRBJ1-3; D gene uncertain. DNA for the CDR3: TGTGCCAGCAGTGACATGGCCTCTGGAAACACCATATATTTT. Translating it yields CASSDMASGNTIYF. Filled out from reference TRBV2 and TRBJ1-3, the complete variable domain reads EPEVTQTPSHQVTQMGQEVILRCVPISNHLYFYWYRQILGQKVEFLVSFYNNEISEKSEIFDDQFSVERPDGSNFTLKIRSTKLEDSAMYFCASSDMASGNTIYFGEGSWLTVV.